Listed here is a single T cell receptor beta chain. The antigen is unknown. The trim removed 3 bases at V and 1 base at J, leaving 5 bases unmatched. CDR1 SGDLS and CDR2 YYNGEE come from the germline V gene. CDR3 size: 16 residues. These data originate in a study of shared clonotypes between healthy human individuals. As for the study in general: Donor composition was a couple of women and three men, aged 18 to 49. Each donor had three CD4 naive, three CD4 memory, two CD8 naive and one CD8 memory plate. Study results and limitations: Larger estimated richness was generally seen in naive subsets than in memory subsets.

TCRdb's copy holds only in-frame clones and misses some; the assay was immunoSEQ multiplex PCR. The sample includes over 2 million clones, less than 95% of them seen just once. CD45RO-negative, CCR7-positively selected cells formed the naive CD8 fraction, excluding terminally differentiated effector memory CD45RA+ cells. The TCR was taken from a man between 18 and 35 years old in good health. The material sequenced was naive CD8+ T cells sorted from blood. The J gene is TRBJ2-5, the V gene TRBV9, with TRBD2 matching 11 bases. The CDR3 sequence: CASSGSSGGPQETQYF. CDR3 in DNA: TGTGCCAGCAGCGGGTCTAGCGGGGGGCCCCAAGAGACCCAGTACTTC.